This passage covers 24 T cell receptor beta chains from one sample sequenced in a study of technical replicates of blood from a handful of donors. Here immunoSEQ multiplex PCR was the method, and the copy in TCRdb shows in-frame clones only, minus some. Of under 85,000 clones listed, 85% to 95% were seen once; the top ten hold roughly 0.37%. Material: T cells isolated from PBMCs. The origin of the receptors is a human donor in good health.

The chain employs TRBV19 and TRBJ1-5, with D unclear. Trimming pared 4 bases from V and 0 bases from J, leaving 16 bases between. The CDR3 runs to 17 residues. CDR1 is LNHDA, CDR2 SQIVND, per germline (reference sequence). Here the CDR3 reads CASSTSRGPYSNQPQHF. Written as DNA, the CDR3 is TGTGCCAGTAGTACCTCTCGTGGGCCGTATAGCAATCAGCCCCAGCATTTT. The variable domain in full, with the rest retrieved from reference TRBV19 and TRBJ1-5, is DGGITQSPKYLFRKEGQNVTLSCEQNLNHDAMYWYRQDPGQGLRLIYYSQIVNDFQKGDIAEGYSVSREKKESFPLTVTSAQKNPTAFYLCASSTSRGPYSNQPQHFGDGTRLSIL.

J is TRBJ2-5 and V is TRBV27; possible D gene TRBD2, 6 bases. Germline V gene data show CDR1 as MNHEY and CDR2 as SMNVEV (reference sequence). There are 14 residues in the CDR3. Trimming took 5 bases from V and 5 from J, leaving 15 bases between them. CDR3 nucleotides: TGTGCCAGCAGTGCACCACGGGAGTCGGAGACCCAGTACTTC. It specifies CASSAPRESETQYF.

CDR3 sequence: CASSDRTGPPGNTIYF. The DNA of the CDR3 is TGTGCCAGCAGCGATAGAACAGGGCCCCCAGGAAACACCATATATTTT. The V call is TRBV11-2, the J call TRBJ1-3; TRBD1 might be the D (6 bases). The V gene lost 5 bases and the J gene lost 4 bases, with 18 bases spanning the gap. Germline CDR1 SGHAT, CDR2 FQNNGV. CDR3 size: 16 residues.

The CDR3 nucleotides read TGCGCCAGCAGCCTCCTCCCCCACGGGACAGAAACCCACGAGCAGTACTTC. Its translation: CASSLLPHGTETHEQYF. The chain couples TRBV4-1 to TRBJ2-7, with 7 bases lining up with TRBD1. The V gene's germline CDR1 is MGHRA and CDR2 YSYEKL. The J segment lost 5 bases and the V segment lost 4 bases, leaving 17 bases of the junction unmatched. The CDR3 sequence is 17 residues long.

CDR3 protein: CAWRGDRVQIGAFF. The CDR3 DNA sequence: TGTGCCTGGAGAGGAGACAGGGTACAAATTGGAGCTTTCTTT. The chain is built from TRBV30 and TRBJ1-1, with 7 bases that match TRBD1. Germline V CDR1 and CDR2: GTSNPN, SVGIG (reference sequence). The CDR3 consists of 14 residues. V trimming: 3 bases; J trimming: 10 bases; junction bases outside the gene matches: 14.

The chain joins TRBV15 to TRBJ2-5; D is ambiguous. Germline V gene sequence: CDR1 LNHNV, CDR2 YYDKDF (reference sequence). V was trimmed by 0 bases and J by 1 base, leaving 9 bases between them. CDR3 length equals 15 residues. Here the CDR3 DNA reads TGTGCCACCAGCAGAGATGAGATCTTCCAAGAGACCCAGTACTTC. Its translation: CATSRDEIFQETQYF.

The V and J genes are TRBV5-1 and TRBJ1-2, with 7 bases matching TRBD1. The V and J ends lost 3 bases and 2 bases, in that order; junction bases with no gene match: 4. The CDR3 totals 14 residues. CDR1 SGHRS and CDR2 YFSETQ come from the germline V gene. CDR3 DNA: TGCGCCAGCAGCTCGACAGGGTTAAACTATGGCTACACCTTC. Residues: CASSSTGLNYGYTF.

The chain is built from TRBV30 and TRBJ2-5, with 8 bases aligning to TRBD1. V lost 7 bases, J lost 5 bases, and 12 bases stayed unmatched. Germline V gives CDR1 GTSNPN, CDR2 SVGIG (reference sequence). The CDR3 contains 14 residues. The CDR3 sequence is CALEYQGAWETQYF. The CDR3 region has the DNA TGTGCCTTAGAATATCAGGGGGCATGGGAGACCCAGTACTTC.

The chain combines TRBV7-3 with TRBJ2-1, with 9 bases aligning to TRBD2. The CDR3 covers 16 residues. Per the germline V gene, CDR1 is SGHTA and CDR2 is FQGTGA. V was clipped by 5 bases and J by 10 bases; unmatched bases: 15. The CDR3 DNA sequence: TGTGCCAGCAGCCTACCCAGAGAGCGGGAGGCGCCCGAGCAGTTCTTC. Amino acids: CASSLPREREAPEQFF.

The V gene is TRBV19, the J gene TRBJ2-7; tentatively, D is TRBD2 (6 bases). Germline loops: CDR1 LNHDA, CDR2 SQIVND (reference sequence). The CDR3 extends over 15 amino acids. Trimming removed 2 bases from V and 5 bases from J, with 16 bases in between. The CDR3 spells CASSIIGGGYHEQYF. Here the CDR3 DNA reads TGTGCCAGTAGTATAATAGGAGGAGGGTACCACGAGCAGTACTTC.

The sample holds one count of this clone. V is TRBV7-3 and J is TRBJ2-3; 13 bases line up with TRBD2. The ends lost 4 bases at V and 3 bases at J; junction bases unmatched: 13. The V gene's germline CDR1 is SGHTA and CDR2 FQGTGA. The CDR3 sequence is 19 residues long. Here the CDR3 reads CASSSLGRLAGGNTDTQYF. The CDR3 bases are TGTGCCAGCAGCTCCCTCGGGAGACTAGCGGGAGGTAATACAGATACGCAGTATTTT.

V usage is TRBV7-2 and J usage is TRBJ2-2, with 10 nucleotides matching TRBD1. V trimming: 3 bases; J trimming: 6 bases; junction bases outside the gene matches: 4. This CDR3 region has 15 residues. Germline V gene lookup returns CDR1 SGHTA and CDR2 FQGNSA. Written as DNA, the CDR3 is TGTGCCAGCAGCTTCAGGGACAGGGGATCCGGGGAGCTGTTTTTT. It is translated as CASSFRDRGSGELFF.

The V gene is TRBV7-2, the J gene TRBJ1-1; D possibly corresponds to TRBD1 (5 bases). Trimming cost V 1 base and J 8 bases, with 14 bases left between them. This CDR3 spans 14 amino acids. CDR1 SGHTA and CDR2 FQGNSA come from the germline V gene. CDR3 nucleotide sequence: TGTGCCAGCAGCTTAGGTATCTTAGGGGCAGAAGCTTTCTTT. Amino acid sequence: CASSLGILGAEAFF.

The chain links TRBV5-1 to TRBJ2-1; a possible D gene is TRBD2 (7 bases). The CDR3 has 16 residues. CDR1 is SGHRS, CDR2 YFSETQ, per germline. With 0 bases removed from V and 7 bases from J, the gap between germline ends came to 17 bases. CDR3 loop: CASSLDPGGARNEQFF. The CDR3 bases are TGCGCCAGCAGCTTGGACCCGGGGGGCGCGCGAAATGAGCAGTTCTTC.

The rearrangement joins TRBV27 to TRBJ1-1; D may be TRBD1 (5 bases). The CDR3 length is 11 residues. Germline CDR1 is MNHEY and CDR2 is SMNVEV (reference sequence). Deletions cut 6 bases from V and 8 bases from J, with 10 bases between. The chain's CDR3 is CASRGGPEAFF. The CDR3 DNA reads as TGTGCCAGCAGGGGGGGACCCGAAGCTTTCTTT.

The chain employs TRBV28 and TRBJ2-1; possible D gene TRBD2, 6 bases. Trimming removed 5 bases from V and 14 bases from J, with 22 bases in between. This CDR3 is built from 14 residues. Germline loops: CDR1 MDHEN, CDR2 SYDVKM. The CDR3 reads CASSVQAGPSREFF. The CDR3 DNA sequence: TGTGCCAGCAGTGTTCAGGCGGGACCTAGTAGGGAGTTCTTC.

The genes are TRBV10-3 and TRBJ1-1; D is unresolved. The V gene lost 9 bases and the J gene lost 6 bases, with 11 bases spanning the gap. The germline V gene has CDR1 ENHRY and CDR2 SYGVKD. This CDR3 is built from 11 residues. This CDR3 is CAIGDISEAFF. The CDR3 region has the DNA TGTGCCATTGGAGATATTTCTGAAGCTTTCTTT.

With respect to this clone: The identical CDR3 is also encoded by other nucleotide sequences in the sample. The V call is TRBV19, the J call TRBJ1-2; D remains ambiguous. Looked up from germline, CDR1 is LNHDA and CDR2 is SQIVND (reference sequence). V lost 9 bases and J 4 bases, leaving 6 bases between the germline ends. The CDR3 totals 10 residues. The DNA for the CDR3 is TGTGCCAGCGCGGGCTATGGCTACACCTTC. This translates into CASAGYGYTF.

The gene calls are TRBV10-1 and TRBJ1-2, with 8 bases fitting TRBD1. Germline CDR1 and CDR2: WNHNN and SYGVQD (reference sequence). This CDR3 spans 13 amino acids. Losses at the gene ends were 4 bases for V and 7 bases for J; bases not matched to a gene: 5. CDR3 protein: CASSVQGDRGYTF. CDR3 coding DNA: TGCGCCAGCAGTGTACAGGGGGATCGTGGCTACACCTTC.

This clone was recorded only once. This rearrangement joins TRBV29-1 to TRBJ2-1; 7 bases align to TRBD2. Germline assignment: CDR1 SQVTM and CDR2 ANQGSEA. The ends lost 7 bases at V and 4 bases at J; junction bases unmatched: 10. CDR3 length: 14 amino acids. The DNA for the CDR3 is TGCAGCGCCGCCGGCGGGCGGGGGTACAATGAGCAGTTCTTC. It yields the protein CSAAGGRGYNEQFF.

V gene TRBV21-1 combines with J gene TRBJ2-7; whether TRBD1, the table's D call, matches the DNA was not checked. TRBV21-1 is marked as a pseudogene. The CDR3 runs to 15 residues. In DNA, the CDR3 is TGTGCCAGCAGCTCCCCGGGACAGGGGGTCTATGAGCAGTACTTC. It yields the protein CASSSPGQGVYEQYF.

CDR3 in amino acids: CASSLVDEGYTEAFF. The CDR3 DNA sequence: TGTGCCAGCAGTTTAGTCGACGAGGGATACACTGAAGCTTTCTTT. This chain uses TRBV28 with TRBJ1-1; no reliable D call. The germline V and J ends were trimmed by 2 bases and 3 bases, with 13 bases remaining between them. The CDR3 is made up of 15 amino acids. The germline gives CDR1 MDHEN, CDR2 SYDVKM.

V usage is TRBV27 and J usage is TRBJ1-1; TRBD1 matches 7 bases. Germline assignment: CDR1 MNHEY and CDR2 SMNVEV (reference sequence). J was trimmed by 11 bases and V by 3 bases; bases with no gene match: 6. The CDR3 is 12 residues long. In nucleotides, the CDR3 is TGTGCCAGCAGTTTCGAAGGACAGGTCGCTTTCTTT. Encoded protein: CASSFEGQVAFF.

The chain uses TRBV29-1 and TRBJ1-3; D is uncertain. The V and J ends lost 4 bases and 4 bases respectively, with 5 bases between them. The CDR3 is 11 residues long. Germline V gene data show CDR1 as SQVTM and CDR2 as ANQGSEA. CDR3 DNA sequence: TGCAGCGTTGTAAGCGGAAACACCATATATTTT. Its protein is CSVVSGNTIYF.